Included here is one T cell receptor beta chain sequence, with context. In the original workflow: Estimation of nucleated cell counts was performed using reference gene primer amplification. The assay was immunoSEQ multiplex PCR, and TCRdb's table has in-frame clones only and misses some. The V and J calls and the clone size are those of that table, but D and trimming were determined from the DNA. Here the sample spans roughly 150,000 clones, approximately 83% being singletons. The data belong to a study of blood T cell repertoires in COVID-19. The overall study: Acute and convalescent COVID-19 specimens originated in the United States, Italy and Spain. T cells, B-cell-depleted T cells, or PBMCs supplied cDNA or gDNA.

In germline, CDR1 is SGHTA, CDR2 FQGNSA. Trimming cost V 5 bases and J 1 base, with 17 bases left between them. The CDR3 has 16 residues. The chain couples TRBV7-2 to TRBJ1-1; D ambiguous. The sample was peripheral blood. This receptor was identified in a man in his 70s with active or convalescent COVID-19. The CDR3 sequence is CASSPRLVAWNTEAFF. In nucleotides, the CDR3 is TGTGCCAGCAGCCCCCGACTGGTAGCATGGAACACTGAAGCTTTCTTT.